The 20 T cell receptor beta chains listed next were all sequenced from one sample in a study of T cells in narcolepsy. Assay used: immunoSEQ multiplex PCR; TCRdb lists only in-frame clones, some missing. The sample gives some 35,000 clones, 81% of which show up once; 2.3% is in the top ten. The sequencing sample was made of memory (CD45RA-) CD4+ T cells from blood. Receptors originate from a human donor in good health.

V is TRBV25-1 and J is TRBJ2-3; D remains unclear. This CDR3 has 12 residues. Trimming removed 4 bases at V and 5 bases at J, with 7 bases between. Germline V gives CDR1 MGHDK, CDR2 SYGVNS. The CDR3 coding sequence is TGTGCCAGCAGTGTATTCAGAGATACGCAGTATTTT. Protein sequence: CASSVFRDTQYF.

V and J are TRBV5-1 and TRBJ2-2; no definite D call. V was shortened by 0 bases and J by 4 bases, with 13 bases between the two germline ends. The germline V gene encodes CDR1 SGHRS and CDR2 YFSETQ. The CDR3 is 16 residues long. The CDR3 reads CASSLAISVGTGELFF. DNA of the CDR3: TGCGCCAGCAGCTTGGCCATCAGTGTGGGCACCGGGGAGCTGTTTTTT.

V usage is TRBV6-1 and J usage is TRBJ2-5; possibly TRBD1 for D (7 bases). Trimming took off 8 bases at V and 5 bases at J, with 18 bases between the two ends. CDR1 and CDR2 from the germline V gene are MNHNS and SASEGT. The CDR3 is made up of 14 amino acids. DNA for the CDR3: TGTGCCAGCCAGGACAGGAGGGGTTACGAGACCCAGTACTTC. Translating it yields CASQDRRGYETQYF.

This clone was seen once. The V gene is TRBV6-5, the J gene TRBJ2-7; either TRBD1 or TRBD2 may supply D (6 bases each). Looked up from germline, CDR1 is MNHEY and CDR2 is SVGAGI. V lost 0 bases to trimming and J lost 2 bases, with 11 bases between them. This CDR3 contains 15 residues. The CDR3 sequence is CASSYSTGAPYEQYF. CDR3 coding DNA: TGTGCCAGCAGTTACTCGACGGGGGCGCCCTACGAGCAGTACTTC.

The CDR3, as DNA: TGCGCCAGCAGCTTGGGGGACAGCTCGAGGCCCCTCCACTTT. Its translation is CASSLGDSSRPLHF. V and J are TRBV5-1 and TRBJ1-6; 7 nucleotides align to TRBD1. J gave up 13 bases and V 0 bases, and 7 bases lay outside the gene matches. CDR3 length: 14 residues. CDR1 is SGHRS and CDR2 is YFSETQ in the germline V gene.

This clone is classed as medium-sized. V is TRBV6-1 and J is TRBJ1-4; the D is unclear. V lost 2 bases and J lost 13, with 17 bases in between. The germline CDR1 and CDR2 sequences are MNHNS and SASEGT. This CDR3 region has 14 residues. As DNA, the CDR3 is TGTGCCAGCAGTGAAATAGGGCTCGTCAAGCGACTGTTTTTT. This translates into CASSEIGLVKRLFF.

This chain joins TRBV5-5 and TRBJ1-6; no reliable D call. This CDR3 is 13 amino acids long. Germline-derived CDR1 and CDR2 are SGHKS and YYEKEE (reference sequence). V was cut by 4 bases and J by 7 bases, with 9 bases left in between. CDR3 region: CASSVNRNSPLHF. Written as DNA, the CDR3 is TGTGCCAGCAGCGTTAACAGAAATTCACCCCTCCACTTT.

The chain has TRBV27 and TRBJ2-2; 9 nucleotides match TRBD1. Germline V gives CDR1 MNHEY, CDR2 SMNVEV (reference sequence). The CDR3 has 15 residues. Germline trimming cut 2 bases from V and 7 bases from J; bases unmatched to any gene: 5. The CDR3 is CASSLIQGAGGELFF. The CDR3 DNA follows: TGTGCCAGCAGTTTAATACAGGGGGCAGGCGGGGAGCTGTTTTTT.

V gene TRBV10-3 combines with J gene TRBJ2-3, with 9 bases fitting TRBD2. V lost 3 bases to trimming and J lost 0 bases; unmatched junction nucleotides: 1. Germline CDR1 and CDR2: ENHRY and SYGVKD. CDR3 size: 15 residues. The CDR3 spells CAISETSGSTDTQYF. The CDR3 DNA reads as TGTGCCATCAGTGAAACTAGCGGGAGCACAGATACGCAGTATTTT.

The genes are TRBV19 and TRBJ2-7; tentative D call: TRBD2 (6 bases). The germline V gene has CDR1 LNHDA and CDR2 SQIVND (reference sequence). The CDR3 extends over 13 amino acids. V gave up 4 bases and J gave up 3 bases, with 10 bases separating them. The CDR3 protein is CASSSRESYEQYF. The DNA of the CDR3 is TGTGCCAGTAGTAGTCGGGAGAGCTACGAGCAGTACTTC. Looking up the rest from reference TRBV19 and TRBJ2-7 gives the full variable domain: DGGITQSPKYLFRKEGQNVTLSCEQNLNHDAMYWYRQDPGQGLRLIYYSQIVNDFQKGDIAEGYSVSREKKESFPLTVTSAQKNPTAFYLCASSSRESYEQYFGPGTRLTVT.

This clone occurred once. The rearrangement joins TRBV7-8 to TRBJ1-3; D not resolved. The V gene's germline CDR1 is SGHVS and CDR2 FQNEAQ. The CDR3 loop spans 16 amino acids. V lost 1 base and J lost 0, with 10 bases in between. Here the CDR3 DNA reads TGTGCCAGCAGCTTAGAAGCACAGCGCTCTGGAAACACCATATATTTT. It codes for CASSLEAQRSGNTIYF. Supplemented by reference TRBV7-8 and TRBJ1-3, the full variable domain reads GAGVSQSPRYKVAKRGQDVALRCDPISGHVSLFWYQQALGQGPEFLTYFQNEAQLDKSGLPSDRFFAERPEGSVSTLKIQRTQQEDSAVYLCASSLEAQRSGNTIYFGEGSWLTVV.

The chain has TRBV2 and TRBJ1-6, with D possibly being TRBD1 (5 bases). V lost 3 bases, J lost 10 bases, and 10 bases lay in between. The CDR3 contains 13 residues. The germline V gene encodes CDR1 SNHLY and CDR2 FYNNEI. In DNA, the CDR3 is TGTGCCAGCAGTGACAGGGCCGGATCACCCCTCCACTTT. This sequence encodes CASSDRAGSPLHF.

This chain links TRBV10-1 with TRBJ2-2; D remains unclear. CDR3 length: 15 amino acids. The germline V gene has CDR1 WNHNN and CDR2 SYGVQD (reference sequence). V was pared by 3 bases and J by 0 bases, with 8 bases between. The chain's CDR3 is CASSDAGTNTGELFF. For the CDR3, the DNA is TGCGCCAGCAGTGATGCTGGTACGAACACCGGGGAGCTGTTTTTT.

The V call is TRBV28, the J call TRBJ2-1, with TRBD1 matching 8 bases. The V and J ends lost 3 bases and 8 bases, in that order; junction bases with no gene match: 12. Germline V CDR1 and CDR2: MDHEN, SYDVKM. The CDR3 loop spans 16 amino acids. In DNA form, the CDR3 reads TGTGCCAGCAGTTTCCGGCGGGGACAGGCACGGGATGAGCAGTTCTTC. Amino acids: CASSFRRGQARDEQFF.

This clone was observed once. The V and J genes are TRBV5-4 and TRBJ2-2; D possibly corresponds to TRBD2 (5 bases). The CDR3 runs to 15 residues. Trimming removed 4 bases from V and 2 bases from J, with 12 bases in between. In germline, CDR1 is SGHNT, CDR2 YYREEE (reference sequence). The chain's CDR3 is CASSPTRDNTGELFF. The CDR3 region has the DNA TGTGCCAGCAGCCCGACGAGGGATAACACCGGGGAGCTGTTTTTT. Full variable domain (remainder filled in from reference TRBV5-4 and TRBJ2-2): ETGVTQSPTHLIKTRGQQVTLRCSSQSGHNTVSWYQQALGQGPQFIFQYYREEENGRGNFPPRFSGLQFPNYSSELNVNALELDDSALYLCASSPTRDNTGELFFGEGSRLTVL.

J is TRBJ1-2 and V is TRBV6-1; maybe TRBD1 (5 bases). This CDR3 contains 15 residues. CDR1 is MNHNS, CDR2 SASEGT, per germline. V gave up 5 bases and J gave up 2 bases, with 15 bases separating them. The CDR3 loop reads CASSRTGTSNYGYTF. The CDR3 bases are TGTGCCAGCAGTAGGACGGGGACTTCGAACTATGGCTACACCTTC.

The chain employs TRBV27 and TRBJ1-2; D possibly corresponds to TRBD1 (6 bases). From germline, CDR1 is MNHEY and CDR2 SMNVEV (reference sequence). V shed 4 bases and J shed 4 bases, with 16 bases lying between them. The CDR3 loop spans 15 amino acids. This CDR3 reads CASSSRGGIGYGYTF. CDR3 DNA: TGTGCCAGCAGTTCAAGAGGGGGAATTGGCTATGGCTACACCTTC.

The chain combines TRBV9 with TRBJ2-5; the match to TRBD2 covers 12 bases. The length of the CDR3 is 16 residues. Germline V gene data show CDR1 as SGDLS and CDR2 as YYNGEE. With 3 bases clipped from V and 2 bases from J, the junction kept 5 bases outside the gene matches. The CDR3 coding sequence is TGTGCCAGCAGCGGTAGGACTAGCGGGGAGCAAGAGACCCAGTACTTC. Translation: CASSGRTSGEQETQYF.

The gene calls are TRBV5-1 and TRBJ2-5, with 12 bases that match TRBD2. Trimming removed 3 bases from V and 4 bases from J; junction bases left unmatched: 1. The germline gives CDR1 SGHRS, CDR2 YFSETQ. The CDR3 is 14 residues long. In nucleotides, the CDR3 is TGCGCCAGCAGCTCTAGCGGGAGGGGAGAGACCCAGTACTTC. Translating gives CASSSSGRGETQYF.

V is TRBV6-1 and J is TRBJ1-6; D ambiguous. The CDR3 contains 13 residues. V was cut by 7 bases and J by 9 bases, with 13 bases left in between. The V gene's germline CDR1 is MNHNS and CDR2 SASEGT. Here the CDR3 DNA reads TGTGCCAGCAACCCGGGTAGTAGTTCACCCCTCCACTTT. Protein: CASNPGSSSPLHF.